The 4 T cell receptor beta chains presented below share a single source sample, sequenced in a study of CD8 T cells in ankylosing spondylitis. TCRdb reprocessed the 5' RACE reads via MiXCR and lists one record per CDR3 protein. Seen here are 200,000 to 300,000 distinct CDR3 sequences, 8% to 9.5% observed once, and the top ten hold 6.8%. Material for sequencing was blood, either unsorted or a sorted T cell fraction (not recorded which). These receptors all come from a male donor with ankylosing spondylitis or in good health (not recorded which).

This clonotype was detected only a few times. This rearrangement joins TRBV12-3 or TRBV12-4 to TRBJ2-6; the match to TRBD1 covers 7 bases. This CDR3 contains 18 residues. Trimming at V came to 2 bases and at J to 0 bases, leaving 7 bases not matched to a gene. The CDR3 coding sequence is TGTGCCAGCAGTTTAAAGGGCAGGGGGAGCTCTGGGGCCAACGTCCTGACTTTC. Amino acids: CASSLKGRGSSGANVLTF.

This clonotype was counted only a few times. V and J are TRBV19 and TRBJ1-1; 7 bases fit TRBD1. The trim removed 6 bases at V and 1 base at J, leaving 2 bases unmatched. Per the germline V gene, CDR1 is LNHDA and CDR2 is SQIVND (reference sequence). This CDR3 has 13 residues. CDR3 region: CASRNRGNTEAFF. For the CDR3, the DNA is TGTGCCAGTAGAAACAGGGGGAACACTGAAGCTTTCTTT.

This clonotype has more than one count but fewer than ten. The chain joins TRBV11-1 to TRBJ2-3, with TRBD2 matching over 14 bases. CDR3 size: 18 residues. Germline lookup yields CDR1 SGHAT and CDR2 FQDESV (reference sequence). V shed 2 bases and J 0 bases; nucleotides not matched to a gene: 4. CDR3 in amino acids: CASSLPRLAGGSTDTQYF. The CDR3 nucleotides are TGTGCCAGCAGCTTACCCAGACTAGCGGGGGGGAGCACAGATACGCAGTATTTT.

This clonotype came up many times. The CDR3 nucleotides are TGTGCCAGCAGCCAGGGACAGGGGGACCATCAGCCCCAGCATTTT. Protein sequence: CASSQGQGDHQPQHF. The J gene is TRBJ1-5, the V gene TRBV6-1; 11 bases fit TRBD1. CDR1 and CDR2 (germline): MNHNS, SASEGT. V shed 6 bases and J 5 bases; nucleotides not matched to a gene: 6. This CDR3 contains 15 residues.